These T cell receptor beta chains were read from a single sample in a study of monozygotic twins with inflammatory bowel disease. No DNA is given; TCRdb re-called the 5' RACE reads and lists each CDR3 protein once. The listing contains some 450,000 distinct CDR3 sequences. Sequenced input: blood. Receptor source: a human donor with ulcerative colitis or Crohn's disease, or a healthy co-twin of an affected twin (not recorded which). CDR3s include the opening cysteine and the closing phenylalanine or tryptophan.

v_call	j_call	cdr3_aa
TRBV7-9	TRBJ2-2	CASSGTGGANTGELFF
TRBV7-2	TRBJ2-3	CASGAPGSTDTQYF
TRBV12-3/TRBV12-4	TRBJ2-3	CASSTKLTGAYTDTQYF
TRBV11-2	TRBJ2-1	CASSVLSSGNNNEQFF
TRBV5-1	TRBJ2-3	CASSLGVYLPDTQYF
TRBV4-2	TRBJ2-1	CASSYSGTGGSEQFF
TRBV3-1	TRBJ1-1	CASSPRQNGASEAFF
TRBV30	TRBJ1-1	CAWSVGRTEAFF
TRBV29-1	TRBJ2-3	CSMGTRTTDTQYF
TRBV12-3/TRBV12-4	TRBJ1-2	CASSFQGQANYGYTF
TRBV6-1	TRBJ1-5	CASRLGRVSGQPQHF
TRBV11-2	TRBJ2-3	CASSLGGLAGGSSTDTQYF
TRBV20-1	TRBJ2-1	CSAREASGNSYNEQFF
TRBV2	TRBJ1-5	CASSILTGRNQPQHF
TRBV9	TRBJ2-1	CASSRDRGGEEQFF
TRBV19	TRBJ1-4	CASSTGTGDYATNEKLFF
TRBV20-1	TRBJ2-7	CSATPHLAGYSYEQYF
TRBV27	TRBJ2-1	CASSYTGNLDEQFF
TRBV27	TRBJ2-2	CASSTDSSNTGELFF
TRBV20-1	TRBJ1-2	CSARDRAVGEVNYGYTF
TRBV30	TRBJ2-1	CAWSPTAGVSYNEQFF
TRBV5-1	TRBJ2-5	CASSVGQANSQETQYF
TRBV7-2	TRBJ2-7	CASRLTSGPFSYEQYF
TRBV5-1	TRBJ2-7	CASSPRTGALYEQYF
TRBV20-1	TRBJ2-3	CSARARTSGPQRDTQYF
TRBV7-2	TRBJ2-1	CASSFGTSGALF
TRBV5-1	TRBJ2-1	CASSLGLRTSGTSYNEQFF
TRBV3-1	TRBJ2-4	CASATRVQENIQYF
TRBV20-1	TRBJ2-3	CSSGLAGGGDTQYF
TRBV12-3/TRBV12-4	TRBJ1-6	CASRVDRLNSPLHF
TRBV7-2	TRBJ2-2	CASSLEGTGELFF
TRBV5-1	TRBJ2-1	CASSSLLERDEQFF
TRBV20-1	TRBJ1-2	CSAERGTGQYTF
TRBV7-8	TRBJ2-2	CASSSPTWANTGELFF
TRBV12-5	TRBJ2-7	CASGLTSSGLAGLYEQYF
TRBV30	TRBJ1-1	CAWSVPGQGREAFF
TRBV20-1	TRBJ2-5	CSAETGTLSQTQYF
TRBV2	TRBJ2-1	CARRVADNEQFF
TRBV12-3/TRBV12-4	TRBJ2-2	CASSFVGGELFF
TRBV7-2	TRBJ2-3	CASTADGTDTQYF
TRBV7-9	TRBJ1-2	CASSPHNNYGYTF
TRBV7-8	TRBJ2-5	CASSLSLLPARFLQETQYF
TRBV20-1	TRBJ1-1	CSAYRGTTSNTEAFF
TRBV6-1	TRBJ2-7	CASSEWGRITYEQYF
TRBV23-1	TRBJ2-7	CASSHRDISFPYEQYF
TRBV4-2	TRBJ2-1	CASSQDSPFARNEQFF
TRBV24-1	TRBJ2-7	CATSENGQGATYEQYF
TRBV18	TRBJ1-4	CASSQSIATNEKLFF
TRBV25-1	TRBJ2-3	CASSVQGSNTDTQYF
TRBV2	TRBJ2-4	CASKSELAKNIQYF
TRBV18	TRBJ2-5	CASSPVLQGKKTQYF
TRBV12-3/TRBV12-4	TRBJ2-1	CASSGQAIYNEQFF
TRBV27	TRBJ2-3	CASSLRLGLKADTQYF
TRBV5-1	TRBJ1-6	CASRQGYDSPLHF
TRBV12-3/TRBV12-4	TRBJ1-5	CASSFQGAQPQHF